The present entry profiles one TCR beta chain with its context. As yet, its antigen is unknown. This sample is part of a study of T cells after yellow fever vaccination. Across the study: Libraries from low-cell-number fractions were prepared with the SMART-Seq v4 Ultra Low Input RNA kit. Broader study findings: It was a weaker secondary response, yet one that peaked faster, at day 5 versus 15. The study re-detected most primary-vaccination clones after the booster (roughly 96% CD4, roughly 90% CD8).

CDR1 and CDR2 from the germline V gene are MGHRA and YSYEKL. There are 16 residues in the CDR3. V shed 2 bases and J shed 6 bases, with 17 bases lying between them. Template switching with 5'RACE generated the TCR cDNA and added a universal primer site and UMIs. One entry per CDR3 protein, called by TCRdb with MiXCR from the 5' RACE reads. The table lists 150,000 to 200,000 distinct CDR3 sequences, 5.5% to 8% of them singletons. The gene calls are TRBV4-1 and TRBJ2-1, with D maybe TRBD1 (6 bases). The material sequenced was CD4+ T cells sorted from PBMCs, taken on the day of the first yellow fever vaccination. The source of this sequence is a young man who received the YFV17D yellow fever vaccine. CDR3 bases: TGCGCCAGCAGCCAACCCGCCAGGGGAAGGGGCAATGAGCAGTTCTTC. It codes for CASSQPARGRGNEQFF.